This is a list of T cell receptor beta chains from one sample in a study of Graves' ophthalmopathy and Graves' hyperthyroidism. TCRdb re-derived calls from the multiplex PCR reads in MiXCR, one entry per CDR3 protein. The sample includes about 590,000 distinct CDR3 sequences, about 40% of them seen just once. Sequencing was carried out using peripheral blood or thyroid tissue (not recorded which). The receptor set was obtained from an adult man with Graves' hyperthyroidism. Both conserved end residues are part of each CDR3. The D gene is left open where the match is weak. Rows give clone size only sometimes, using once, few, many, or a class for an expanded clone.

CDR3 protein,CDR3 DNA,clone size,CDR3 length,J gene,D gene,V gene
CASSQGGGYYGYTF,TGCGCCAGCAGCCAAGGGGGGGGCTACTATGGCTACACCTTC,few,14,TRBJ1-2,.,TRBV4-1
CASSIDSGGTEAFF,TGTGCCAGTAGTATAGACTCAGGGGGAACTGAAGCTTTCTTT,.,14,TRBJ1-1,TRBD1,TRBV7-8
CASSQDYGAGDEKLFF,TGTGCCAGCAGCCAAGATTATGGGGCAGGGGATGAAAAACTGTTTTTT,.,16,TRBJ1-4,.,TRBV9
CAITQDRGTDTQYF,TGTGCCATCACGCAGGACAGGGGCACAGATACGCAGTATTTT,many,14,TRBJ2-3,TRBD1,TRBV10-3
CATSDATGPNQPQHF,TGTGCCACCAGTGACGCTACAGGGCCCAATCAGCCCCAGCATTTT,.,15,TRBJ1-5,.,TRBV24-1
CASSVGQGNGNTIYF,TGTGCCAGCAGCGTTGGACAGGGGAATGGAAACACCATATATTTT,.,15,TRBJ1-3,TRBD1,TRBV7-2
CSYGASGSTGTQYF,TGCAGTTATGGGGCTAGCGGGAGCACAGGTACGCAGTATTTT,.,14,TRBJ2-3,TRBD2,TRBV20-1
CADDFGNSPLHF,TGTGCCGACGACTTCGGGAATTCACCCCTCCACTTT,.,12,TRBJ1-6,.,TRBV25-1
CATSSQGGVRSYEQYF,TGTGCCACCAGCAGCCAAGGCGGGGTCCGGTCCTACGAGCAGTACTTC,.,16,TRBJ2-7,.,TRBV15
CASSPRGLATQYF,TGTGCCAGCAGCCCGAGGGGACTAGCGACCCAGTACTTC,.,13,TRBJ2-5,TRBD2,TRBV7-3
CASSLNRNEKLFF,TGCGCCAGCAGCTTGAACAGAAATGAAAAACTGTTTTTT,many,13,TRBJ1-4,.,TRBV5-1
CASSPEAPGLAAEETQYF,TGCGCCAGCAGCCCCGAGGCACCGGGACTAGCGGCTGAAGAGACCCAGTACTTC,many,18,TRBJ2-5,TRBD2,TRBV5-1
CATSGGGTGELFF,TGTGCCACCAGTGGAGGGGGTACCGGGGAGCTGTTTTTT,many,13,TRBJ2-2,.,TRBV24-1
CASSSTLDGEQFF,TGTGCCAGCAGTTCTACCCTGGACGGCGAGCAGTTCTTC,.,13,TRBJ2-1,.,TRBV12-3/TRBV12-4
CATSSARGTGAWQPQHF,TGTGCCACCAGCAGTGCTAGGGGTACAGGGGCATGGCAGCCCCAGCATTTT,.,17,TRBJ1-5,TRBD1,TRBV15
CASSKALETGELFF,TGCGCCAGCAGCAAGGCCCTGGAGACCGGGGAGCTGTTTTTT,few,14,TRBJ2-2,.,TRBV5-1
CASMEKGLGNQPQHF,TGTGCCAGTATGGAAAAGGGTCTCGGGAATCAGCCCCAGCATTTT,few,15,TRBJ1-5,.,TRBV19
CAIRGGASDTRYF,TGTGCCATCCGCGGGGGGGCCTCAGATACGCGGTATTTT,.,13,TRBJ2-3,TRBD2,TRBV25-1
CASSEYRGNQPQHF,TGTGCCAGCAGTGAATATAGGGGCAATCAGCCCCAGCATTTT,many,14,TRBJ1-5,.,TRBV25-1
CSAILSREHTF,TGCAGCGCAATCCTGAGCCGGGAGCACACCTTC,many,11,TRBJ1-2,.,TRBV29-1
CASSQDLGGMNQPQHF,TGTGCCAGCAGCCAAGATTTGGGGGGCATGAATCAGCCCCAGCATTTT,.,16,TRBJ1-5,.,TRBV3-1
CATSDSTNEKLFF,TGTGCCACCAGTGATTCAACTAATGAAAAACTGTTTTTT,few,13,TRBJ1-4,.,TRBV24-1
CASGTGAGNTIYF,TGTGCCAGCGGGACAGGGGCCGGAAACACCATATATTTT,.,13,TRBJ1-3,TRBD1,TRBV12-3/TRBV12-4
CSVGRVNEKLFF,TGCAGCGTTGGCCGGGTTAATGAAAAACTGTTTTTT,many,12,TRBJ1-4,.,TRBV29-1
CASSPTKQAVRYEQYF,TGCGCCAGCAGCCCTACCAAACAGGCAGTACGATACGAGCAGTACTTC,many,16,TRBJ2-7,.,TRBV4-1
CSAVRTSGASYEQYF,TGCAGTGCTGTCCGAACTAGCGGAGCCAGCTACGAGCAGTACTTC,.,15,TRBJ2-7,TRBD2,TRBV20-1
CSGGGLAGGGETQYF,TGCAGTGGCGGCGGACTAGCGGGGGGCGGAGAGACCCAGTACTTC,many,15,TRBJ2-5,TRBD2,TRBV20-1
CASSQEPFVPEDGQYF,TGTGCCAGCAGCCAAGAACCCTTTGTACCGGAGGACGGGCAGTACTTC,.,16,TRBJ2-7,.,TRBV7-2
CASSLASLGEQYF,TGCGCCAGCAGCTTGGCCTCTCTTGGGGAGCAGTACTTC,.,13,TRBJ2-7,.,TRBV5-1
CASSEWQGDGNTIYF,TGTGCCAGCAGTGAATGGCAGGGCGATGGAAACACCATATATTTT,few,15,TRBJ1-3,.,TRBV2
CASSLGQGALDEQYF,TGTGCCAGCAGCCTCGGACAGGGGGCCTTGGACGAGCAGTACTTC,many,15,TRBJ2-7,TRBD1,TRBV5-8
CSVLGPYGYTF,TGCAGCGTATTGGGACCCTATGGCTACACCTTC,medium-sized,11,TRBJ1-2,.,TRBV29-1
CATVRLADGSYEQYF,TGTGCCACCGTTAGGCTCGCGGACGGCTCCTACGAGCAGTACTTC,few,15,TRBJ2-7,.,TRBV7-9
CSAQRYQETQYF,TGCAGTGCTCAGAGGTACCAAGAGACCCAGTACTTC,many,12,TRBJ2-5,.,TRBV20-1
CSVEAGTGGYEQYF,TGCAGCGTTGAAGCCGGGACAGGGGGATACGAGCAGTACTTC,many,14,TRBJ2-7,TRBD1,TRBV29-1
CASSQEGTQGTEAFF,TGCGCCAGCAGCCAAGAGGGGACCCAAGGGACTGAAGCTTTCTTT,many,15,TRBJ1-1,.,TRBV4-1
CASSPHRDRGDYEQYF,TGTGCCAGCAGTCCCCACCGGGACAGGGGGGACTACGAGCAGTACTTC,.,16,TRBJ2-7,TRBD1,TRBV7-9
CSARDGRTGNQPQHF,TGCAGTGCTAGAGATGGGCGAACAGGGAATCAGCCCCAGCATTTT,.,15,TRBJ1-5,.,TRBV20-1
CASSPLTSYNSPLHF,TGTGCCAGCAGCCCATTAACCTCCTATAATTCACCCCTCCACTTT,many,15,TRBJ1-6,.,TRBV7-9
CASSSKARPYEQYF,TGTGCCAGCAGTTCCAAGGCCCGACCCTACGAGCAGTACTTC,.,14,TRBJ2-7,.,TRBV27
CASKSIRGSYNSPLHF,TGTGCCAGTAAAAGTATTCGCGGCTCCTATAATTCACCCCTCCACTTT,many,16,TRBJ1-6,.,TRBV19
CAISESKGQGAYEQYF,TGTGCCATCAGTGAGTCCAAAGGACAGGGAGCCTACGAGCAGTACTTC,.,16,TRBJ2-7,TRBD1,TRBV10-3
CASSPRLGGEKLFF,TGTGCCAGCAGCCCCCGCCTGGGAGGTGAAAAACTGTTTTTT,few,14,TRBJ1-4,.,TRBV7-8
CASSLEGAREQYF,TGCGCCAGCAGCTTGGAGGGGGCGCGTGAGCAGTACTTC,many,13,TRBJ2-7,TRBD1,TRBV5-1
CSARGLVGTGELFF,TGCAGTGCTAGGGGACTCGTGGGCACCGGGGAGCTGTTTTTT,many,14,TRBJ2-2,.,TRBV20-1
CASSEGLGAGQNTDTQYF,TGTGCCAGCAGTGAAGGTCTGGGAGCAGGACAAAACACAGATACGCAGTATTTT,few,18,TRBJ2-3,.,TRBV2
CAGRRTSGGEETQYF,TGTGCCGGACGCAGGACTAGCGGGGGGGAAGAGACCCAGTACTTC,many,15,TRBJ2-5,TRBD2,TRBV6-1
CASSLFAEQYF,TGTGCCAGCAGCTTATTCGCCGAGCAGTACTTC,many,11,TRBJ2-7,.,TRBV7-9
CASSEAFAAGELFF,TGTGCCAGCAGTGAAGCTTTTGCCGCCGGGGAGCTGTTTTTT,.,14,TRBJ2-2,.,TRBV2
CASSIGADWGRIQPQHF,TGTGCCAGTAGTATAGGAGCCGACTGGGGGAGGATTCAGCCCCAGCATTTT,few,17,TRBJ1-5,.,TRBV19
CASSQTENTYEQYF,TGTGCCAGCAGCCAGACAGAAAATACCTACGAGCAGTACTTC,.,14,TRBJ2-7,.,TRBV3-1
CASSSAHVSYEQYF,TGTGCCAGCAGTTCCGCACATGTCTCCTACGAGCAGTACTTC,.,14,TRBJ2-7,.,TRBV9
CASSTDRVQPQHF,TGTGCCAGCAGTACGGACAGGGTTCAACCCCAGCATTTT,many,13,TRBJ1-5,TRBD1,TRBV12-3/TRBV12-4